This TCR beta chain was observed in a study of T cell responses to AZD1222 COVID-19 vaccine. TCRdb keeps only in-frame clones here, not all; method: immunoSEQ multiplex PCR. The sample has over 85,000 clones, approximately 94% seen once. V was clipped by 2 bases and J by 8 bases, with 15 bases between them. This CDR3 comprises 14 residues. In germline, CDR1 is KGHSH, CDR2 LQKENI. The rearrangement joins TRBV18 to TRBJ1-1; D gene ambiguous. The source is an adult who received the AZD1222 COVID-19 vaccine. Sequences were derived from peripheral blood, sampled 28 days after the second AZD1222 dose. The CDR3 loop reads CASSPGSVRTEAFF. CDR3 bases: TGTGCCAGCTCACCAGGGTCAGTGCGTACCGAAGCTTTCTTT.